One T cell receptor beta chain is described in this entry. In germline, CDR1 is SNHLY, CDR2 FYNNEI. V was pared by 5 bases and J by 4 bases, with 7 bases of the junction left unmatched. CDR3 length: 16 amino acids. The source of the sample is a study of blood T cell repertoires in COVID-19. The authors' processing: Researchers report that nucleated cell counts were estimated from reference gene primer amplification. TCRdb keeps only in-frame clones here, not all; method: immunoSEQ multiplex PCR. For V, J and clone size, that table is used; D and trimming come from the DNA. Of about 380,000 clones in the sample, 88% were seen once.

The TCR originated in a woman in her late teens or twenties who had recovered from COVID-19. Sequencing used PBMCs or T cells enriched from blood (not recorded which). The J gene is TRBJ2-1, the V gene TRBV2; 11 bases agree with TRBD2. CDR3 sequence reads: CASSYSSGGLYNEQFF. The CDR3 DNA reads as TGTGCCAGCAGTTACTCTAGCGGGGGGCTTTACAATGAGCAGTTCTTC.